This TCR beta chain was sequenced in a study of beta chain features in type 1 diabetes. CDR3 length: 14 amino acids. The V gene lost 5 bases and the J gene lost 6 bases, with 19 bases spanning the gap. Germline V gene data show CDR1 as GTSNPN and CDR2 as SVGIG (reference sequence). The authors reverse transcribed all of the isolated RNA, so sequencing captured expressed TCRB transcripts. TCRdb's copy holds only in-frame clones and misses some; the assay was immunoSEQ multiplex PCR. Among hundreds of thousands of clones listed, around an eighth were seen once. General study findings and limits: When Type 1 diabetes patients were examined, their TCRB CDR3s proved moderately but significantly shorter in all four CD4+ subsets.

Of note for this clone: Its antigen is not identified.

The chain combines TRBV30 with TRBJ1-1, with D hard to call. Source material: naive CD4+ T cells from blood. The receptor was isolated from a man younger than 35 with type 1 diabetes. The DNA for the CDR3 is TGTGCCTGGGATCATACCGGACTCGGGGCTGAAGCTTTCTTT. This sequence encodes CAWDHTGLGAEAFF.